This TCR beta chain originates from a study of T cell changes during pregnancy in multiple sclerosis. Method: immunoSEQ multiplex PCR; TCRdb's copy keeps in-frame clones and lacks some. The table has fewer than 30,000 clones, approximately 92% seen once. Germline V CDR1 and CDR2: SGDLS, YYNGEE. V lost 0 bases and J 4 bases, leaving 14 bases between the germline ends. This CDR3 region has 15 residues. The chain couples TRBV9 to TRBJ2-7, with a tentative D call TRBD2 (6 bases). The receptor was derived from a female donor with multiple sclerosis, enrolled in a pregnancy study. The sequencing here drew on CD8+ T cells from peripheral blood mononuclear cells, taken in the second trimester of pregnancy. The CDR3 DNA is TGTGCCAGCAGCGTAGACGGAGGAGGGCAATACGAGCAGTACTTC. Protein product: CASSVDGGGQYEQYF. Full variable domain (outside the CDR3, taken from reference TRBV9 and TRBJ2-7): DSGVTQTPKHLITATGQRVTLRCSPRSGDLSVYWYQQSLDQGLQFLIQYYNGEERAKGNILERFSAQQFPDLHSELNLSSLELGDSALYFCASSVDGGGQYEQYFGPGTRLTVT.